This T cell receptor (beta chain) was recorded in a study of blood T cell repertoires in COVID-19. As for the study in general: Collection of acute and convalescent COVID-19 samples took place in the United States, Italy and Spain. Sources were T cells, B-cell-depleted T cells, or PBMCs; the material itself was cDNA or gDNA.

Seattle enrolled patients during active infection and tracked them longitudinally. Germline values: CDR1 SNHLY, CDR2 FYNNEI. Trimming took off 3 bases at V and 3 bases at J, with 11 bases between the two ends. This CDR3 spans 15 amino acids. Clones were read by immunoSEQ multiplex PCR, and TCRdb kept only the in-frame ones, dropping some. The profile shows around 170,000 clones, around 80% of them singletons. V is TRBV2 and J is TRBJ2-2; D is perhaps TRBD2 (6 bases). Material: peripheral blood. The clonotype was recovered from a woman aged 80 or over with COVID-19, enrolled during active disease. The CDR3 loop is CASSEGGPDTGELFF. The CDR3 DNA follows: TGTGCCAGCAGTGAGGGGGGACCGGACACCGGGGAGCTGTTTTTT. The full variable domain, its missing parts supplied by reference TRBV2 and TRBJ2-2, is EPEVTQTPSHQVTQMGQEVILRCVPISNHLYFYWYRQILGQKVEFLVSFYNNEISEKSEIFDDQFSVERPDGSNFTLKIRSTKLEDSAMYFCASSEGGPDTGELFFGEGSRLTVL.